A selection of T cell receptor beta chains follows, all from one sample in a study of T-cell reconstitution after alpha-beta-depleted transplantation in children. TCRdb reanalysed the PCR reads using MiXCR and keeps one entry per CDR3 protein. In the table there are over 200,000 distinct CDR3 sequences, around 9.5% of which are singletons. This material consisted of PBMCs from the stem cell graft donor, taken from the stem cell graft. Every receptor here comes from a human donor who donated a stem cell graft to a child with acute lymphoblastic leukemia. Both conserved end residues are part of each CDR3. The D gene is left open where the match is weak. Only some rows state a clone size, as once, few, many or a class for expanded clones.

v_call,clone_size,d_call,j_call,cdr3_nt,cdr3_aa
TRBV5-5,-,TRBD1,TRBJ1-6,TGTGCCAGCAGCCTCGGGACAGGGATGGATTCACCCCTCCACTTT,CASSLGTGMDSPLHF
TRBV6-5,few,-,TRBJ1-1,TGTGCCAGCAGTTACGACAGCAAAATTGAAGCTTTCTTT,CASSYDSKIEAFF
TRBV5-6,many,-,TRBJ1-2,TGTGCCAGCAGCTTGGTAGTCGGCGCTAACTATGGCTACACCTTC,CASSLVVGANYGYTF
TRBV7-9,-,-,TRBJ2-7,TGTGCCAGCAGCCCGCCCACAGGGCCCATACTCGAGCAGTACTTC,CASSPPTGPILEQYF
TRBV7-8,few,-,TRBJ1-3,TGTGCCAGCAGTTTTGACAGCTCTGGAAACACCATATATTTT,CASSFDSSGNTIYF
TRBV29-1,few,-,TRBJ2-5,TGCAGCGTTGGCAAAATCACAGGGATCAGCGAGTACTTC,CSVGKITGISEYF
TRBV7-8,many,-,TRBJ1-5,TGTGCCAGCACCCCTTTGGGAGAAAATCAGCCCCAGCATTTT,CASTPLGENQPQHF
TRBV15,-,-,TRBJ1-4,TGTGCCACCAGCAGAGGACTCGGGACCTTGGGTGAAAAACTGTTTTTT,CATSRGLGTLGEKLFF
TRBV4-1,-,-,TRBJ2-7,TGCGCCAGCAGCCAAGGAGGAACGGGGGACTCCTACGAGCAGTACTTC,CASSQGGTGDSYEQYF
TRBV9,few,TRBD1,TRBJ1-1,TGTGCCAGCAGCGCCCATACAGGGGGTAGAGGCACTGAAGCTTTCTTT,CASSAHTGGRGTEAFF
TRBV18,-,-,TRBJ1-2,TGTGCCAGCTCACCCGACGGGCCGATCTATGGCTACACCTTC,CASSPDGPIYGYTF
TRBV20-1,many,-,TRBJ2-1,TGCAGTGCCCTAACAGGGATAAAGGACAATGAGCAGTTCTTC,CSALTGIKDNEQFF
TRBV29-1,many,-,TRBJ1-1,TGCAGCGTTGACTTCCGGAACACTGAAGCTTTCTTT,CSVDFRNTEAFF
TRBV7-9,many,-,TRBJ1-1,TGTGCCAGCAGCTTAGTCTATGAAGCTTTCTTT,CASSLVYEAFF
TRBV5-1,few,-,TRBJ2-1,TGCGCCAGCAGCTTGGATCTCCGGGGAGAGTACAATGAGCAGTTCTTC,CASSLDLRGEYNEQFF
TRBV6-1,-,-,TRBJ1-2,TGTGCCAGCAACTTCGGACGGCATTCTAACTATGGCTACACCTTC,CASNFGRHSNYGYTF
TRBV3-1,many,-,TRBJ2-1,TGTGCCAGCAGGGAAGAGGGGGGGTCCTACAATGAGCAGTTCTTC,CASREEGGSYNEQFF
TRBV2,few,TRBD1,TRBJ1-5,TGTGCCAGCAGTGCGGGACAGAGCAATCAGCCCCAGCATTTT,CASSAGQSNQPQHF
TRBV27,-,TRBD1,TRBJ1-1,TGTGCCAGCAGTTTGGGACAGGGGGTTGTGAACACTGAAGCTTTCTTT,CASSLGQGVVNTEAFF
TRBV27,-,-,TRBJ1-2,TGTGCCAGCAGTATTGCAGGGGTTAGGTATGGCTACACCTTC,CASSIAGVRYGYTF
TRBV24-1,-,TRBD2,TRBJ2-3,TGTGCCACCAGTGATGGTAGACTAGCGGGGGGTATCACAGATACGCAGTATTTT,CATSDGRLAGGITDTQYF
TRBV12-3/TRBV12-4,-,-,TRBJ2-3,TGTGCCAGTTGCAGGGATGTCTCAGATACGCAGTATTTT,CASCRDVSDTQYF
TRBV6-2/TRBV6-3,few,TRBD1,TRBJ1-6,TGTGCCAGCAGCAACAGGGGGCCTAATTCACCCCTCCACTTT,CASSNRGPNSPLHF
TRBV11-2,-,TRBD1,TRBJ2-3,TGTGCCAGCAGCTTAAGGCCCACAGGGGGAACTAGCACAGATACGCAGTATTTT,CASSLRPTGGTSTDTQYF
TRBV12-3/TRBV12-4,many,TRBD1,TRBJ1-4,TGTGCCAGCACTACGGGACAGATTAATGAAAAACTGTTTTTT,CASTTGQINEKLFF
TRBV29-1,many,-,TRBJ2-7,TGCAGCGTTGAAGTAGCCAGATACGAGCAGTACTTC,CSVEVARYEQYF
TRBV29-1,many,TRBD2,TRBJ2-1,TGCAGCGTTGGAGGGCGGGGGGGCATGAATGAGCAGTTCTTC,CSVGGRGGMNEQFF
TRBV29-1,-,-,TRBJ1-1,TGCAGCGTTGAATGGAGAAACACTGAAGCTTTCTTT,CSVEWRNTEAFF
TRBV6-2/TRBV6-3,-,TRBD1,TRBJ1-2,TGTGCCAGCAGTTACAGCCGGGACAGACTCTATGGCTACACCTTC,CASSYSRDRLYGYTF
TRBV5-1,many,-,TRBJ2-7,TGCGCCAGCAGCTTGGTGGTGGGACCCCAGGTCGAGCAGTACTTC,CASSLVVGPQVEQYF
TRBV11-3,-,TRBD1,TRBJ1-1,TGTGCCAGCAGCTTAGGTACAGGGGGGAAAGCTTTCTTT,CASSLGTGGKAFF
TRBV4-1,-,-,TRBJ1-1,TGCGCCAGCAGCCAAGATCTGGGGGGCTCGAACACTGAAGCTTTCTTT,CASSQDLGGSNTEAFF
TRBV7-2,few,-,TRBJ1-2,TGTGCCAGCAGCTTAGGTCTTGTGATAGTAGGGGACGGCTACACCTTC,CASSLGLVIVGDGYTF
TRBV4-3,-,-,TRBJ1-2,TGCGCCAGCAGCCAAGAAATAACAGGGTCCTATGGCTACACCTTC,CASSQEITGSYGYTF
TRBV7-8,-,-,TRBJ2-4,TGTGCCAGCAGCTTAGGACACCAGTTAGCCAAAAACATTCAGTACTTC,CASSLGHQLAKNIQYF
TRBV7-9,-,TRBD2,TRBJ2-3,TGTGCCAGCAGCCCCCCCGGCGGGGGGTACACAGATACGCAGTATTTT,CASSPPGGGYTDTQYF
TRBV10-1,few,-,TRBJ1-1,TGCGCCAGCAGTCCAGGGACGGCTGAAGCTTTCTTT,CASSPGTAEAFF
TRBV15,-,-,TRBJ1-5,TGTGCCACGGGGGCCGGGCCGGCCCAGCATTTT,CATGAGPAQHF
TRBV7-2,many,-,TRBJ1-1,TGTGCCAGCAGCATAAGCTTGAACACTGAAGCTTTCTTT,CASSISLNTEAFF
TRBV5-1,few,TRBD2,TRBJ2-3,TGCGCCAGCAGCCTGGTGGGGGGGAATTTTGATACGCAGTATTTT,CASSLVGGNFDTQYF
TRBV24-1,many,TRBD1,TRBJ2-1,TGTGCCACTAGAGGGACAGGGTATTCCAATGAGCAGTTCTTC,CATRGTGYSNEQFF
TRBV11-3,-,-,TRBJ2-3,TGTGCCAGCAGCCCTAGGGACGGAGATATGGATACGCAGTATTTT,CASSPRDGDMDTQYF
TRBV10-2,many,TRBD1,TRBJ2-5,TGCGCCAGCAGGAGACAGGGGGTCAACCAAGAGACCCAGTACTTC,CASRRQGVNQETQYF
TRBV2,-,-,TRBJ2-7,TGTGCCAGCAGTGAACAGACCTACGAGCAGTACTTC,CASSEQTYEQYF
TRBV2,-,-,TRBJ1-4,TGTGCCAGTAATCAGGGGCCAACTAATGAAAAACTGTTTTTT,CASNQGPTNEKLFF
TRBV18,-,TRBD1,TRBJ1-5,TGTGCCAGCTCACTACAGGGGCCCAATAGCAATCAGCCCCAGCATTTT,CASSLQGPNSNQPQHF
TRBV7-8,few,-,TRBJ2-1,TGTGCCAGCAGCTTATTGTTGGGCAGGGTCGTTGCCTCCTACAATGAGCAGTTCTTC,CASSLLLGRVVASYNEQFF
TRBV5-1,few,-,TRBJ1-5,TGCGCCAGCAGCATGGCGCCAGGGTCTTTACAGCCCCAGCATTTT,CASSMAPGSLQPQHF
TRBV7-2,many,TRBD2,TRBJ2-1,TGTGCCAGCAGCGCTAAACTAGCGGGGACACCTGTGGCGTTCTTC,CASSAKLAGTPVAFF
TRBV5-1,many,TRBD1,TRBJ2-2,TGCGCCAGCAGCTTGCCCCCGGGACAGGGACGCACCGGGGAGCTGTTTTTT,CASSLPPGQGRTGELFF